This T cell receptor beta chain came from a study of OX40 agonist ivuxolimab in advanced cancers. On the study more broadly: As their treatment, patients were administered ivuxolimab, an agonistic anti-OX40 (CD134) antibody. Age averaged 60 years (range roughly 20 to 90), and 82.7% were male. The study, taken as a whole, reports: Low normalized T-cell clonal expansion also characterized some of the nonresponders.

The data were produced by immunoSEQ multiplex PCR, yet TCRdb's version contains in-frame clones alone and is incomplete. In the table there are about 17,000 clones, nearly 75% of which are singletons. In regard to this clone: No antigen is known for it.

The CDR3 totals 19 residues. The V gene end was trimmed by 3 bases and the J gene end by 0 bases; junction bases not matched to a gene: 13. The germline V gene encodes CDR1 SGHVS and CDR2 FQNEAQ. Patients with a history of autoimmune disease or on systemic immunosuppression were excluded. The sequencing here drew on CD4+ or CD8+ T cells sorted from blood, taken in a trial of the OX40 agonist ivuxolimab. The sequence derives from an adult with an advanced solid tumor such as melanoma, head and neck, liver or kidney cancer. This rearrangement joins TRBV7-8 to TRBJ2-4, with TRBD1 matching 8 bases. The DNA of the CDR3 is TGTGCCAGCAGCTTCGGACAGGGCCTTAACCTTCTAGCCAAAAACATTCAGTACTTC. This gives the protein CASSFGQGLNLLAKNIQYF.